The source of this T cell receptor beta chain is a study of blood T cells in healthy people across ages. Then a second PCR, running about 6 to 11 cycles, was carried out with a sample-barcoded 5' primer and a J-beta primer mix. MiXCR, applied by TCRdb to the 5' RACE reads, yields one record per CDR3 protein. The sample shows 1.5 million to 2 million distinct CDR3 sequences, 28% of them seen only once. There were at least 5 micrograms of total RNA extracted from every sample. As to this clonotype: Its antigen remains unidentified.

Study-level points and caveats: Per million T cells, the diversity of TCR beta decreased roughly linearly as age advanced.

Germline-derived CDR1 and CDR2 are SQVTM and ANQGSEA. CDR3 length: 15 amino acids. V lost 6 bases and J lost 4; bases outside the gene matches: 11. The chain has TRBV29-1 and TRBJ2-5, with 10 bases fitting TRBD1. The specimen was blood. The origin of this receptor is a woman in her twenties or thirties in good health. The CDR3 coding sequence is TGCAGCGTGTCCCCTGGGACAGGGGCGGGAGAGACCCAGTACTTC. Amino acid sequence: CSVSPGTGAGETQYF.